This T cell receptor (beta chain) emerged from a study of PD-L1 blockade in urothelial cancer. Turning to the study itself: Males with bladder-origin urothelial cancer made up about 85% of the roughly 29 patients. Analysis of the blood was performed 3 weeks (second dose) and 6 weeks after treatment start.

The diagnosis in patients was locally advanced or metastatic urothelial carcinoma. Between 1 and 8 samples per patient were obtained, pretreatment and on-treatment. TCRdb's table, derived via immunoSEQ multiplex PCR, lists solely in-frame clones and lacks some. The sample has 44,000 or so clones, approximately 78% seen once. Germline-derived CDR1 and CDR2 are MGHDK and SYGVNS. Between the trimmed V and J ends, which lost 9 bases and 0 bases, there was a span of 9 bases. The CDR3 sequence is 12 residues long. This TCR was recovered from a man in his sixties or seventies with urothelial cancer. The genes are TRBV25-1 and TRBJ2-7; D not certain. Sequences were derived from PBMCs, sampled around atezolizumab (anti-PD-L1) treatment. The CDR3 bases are TGTGCCAGTAGACTCAACTCCTACGAGCAGTACTTC. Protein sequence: CASRLNSYEQYF.